The 5 T cell receptor beta chains presented below share a single source sample, sequenced in a study of CD8 T cells in ankylosing spondylitis. Notes on the study in general: What appeared characteristic of ankylosing spondylitis blood was a TCR beta motif of eight highly homologous variants.

TCRdb called the 5' RACE reads again in MiXCR, with one record for every CDR3 protein. The data show 400,000 to 450,000 distinct CDR3 sequences, 17% seen once. These TCRs are of unknown antigen specificity. Sequencing used blood, either unsorted or a sorted T cell fraction (not recorded which). All receptors come from a male donor with ankylosing spondylitis.

This clonotype has more than one count but fewer than ten. The gene calls are TRBV9 and TRBJ1-3; D perhaps matches TRBD1 (5 bases). The CDR3 extends over 14 amino acids. The germline gives CDR1 SGDLS, CDR2 YYNGEE. Trimming left V 4 bases short and J 7 bases short, with 15 bases between. DNA of the CDR3: TGTGCCAGCAGCCCGGGACTTCCTGTTAACACCATATATTTT. It codes for CASSPGLPVNTIYF.

The gene calls are TRBV28 and TRBJ1-5; TRBD1 aligns across 7 bases. Losses at the gene ends were 6 bases for V and 7 bases for J; bases not matched to a gene: 6. This CDR3 is 13 amino acids long. Germline lookup yields CDR1 MDHEN and CDR2 SYDVKM. This CDR3 is CASSSDRAQPQHF. CDR3 nucleotide sequence: TGTGCCAGCAGCTCAGACAGGGCCCAGCCCCAGCATTTT.

This clonotype was seen more than once but under ten times. The V gene is TRBV12-3 or TRBV12-4, the J gene TRBJ2-1; possibly TRBD2 for D (6 bases). The CDR3 length is 15 residues. V shed 6 bases and J shed 3 bases, with 15 bases lying between them. The CDR3 protein is CASRGGGSFYNEQFF. For the CDR3, the DNA is TGTGCCAGCAGGGGAGGTGGATCTTTCTACAATGAGCAGTTCTTC.

The sample holds a few counts of this clonotype. The CDR3 DNA follows: TGCGCCAGCAGCTTGGAAGGGGGGTCCTACGAGCAGTACTTC. This sequence encodes CASSLEGGSYEQYF. The chain combines TRBV5-1 with TRBJ2-7; the D call may be TRBD1 or TRBD2 (6 bases each). The germline gives CDR1 SGHRS, CDR2 YFSETQ. Trimming stripped 0 bases from V and 1 base from J, with 8 bases between. The CDR3 has 14 amino acids. The whole variable domain, filled in from reference TRBV5-1 and TRBJ2-7, reads KAGVTQTPRYLIKTRGQQVTLSCSPISGHRSVSWYQQTPGQGLQFLFEYFSETQRNKGNFPGRFSGRQFSNSRSEMNVSTLELGDSALYLCASSLEGGSYEQYFGPGTRLTVT.

This clonotype turned up a few times. The chain uses TRBV2 and TRBJ2-5; D gene uncertain. Germline V CDR1 and CDR2: SNHLY, FYNNEI. Trimming took off 6 bases at V and 5 bases at J, with 10 bases between the two ends. The CDR3 loop spans 12 amino acids. CDR3 residues: CASSRNLETQYF. CDR3 DNA: TGTGCCAGCAGCAGGAATCTTGAGACCCAGTACTTC.